The 22 T cell receptor beta chains given below trace back to one sample, sequenced in a study of blood T cell repertoires in COVID-19. Method: immunoSEQ multiplex PCR; TCRdb's copy keeps in-frame clones and lacks some. The table has 200,000 to 250,000 clones, roughly 80% seen once. The specimen sequenced was peripheral blood. These receptors all come from a woman older than 75 with acute or convalescent COVID-19.

The J gene is TRBJ1-1, the V gene TRBV25-1; 9 bases map to TRBD1. The ends lost 6 bases at V and 5 bases at J; junction bases unmatched: 10. This CDR3 is 15 amino acids long. Germline lookup yields CDR1 MGHDK and CDR2 SYGVNS. As DNA, the CDR3 is TGTGCCAGCAGCCCGGGACAGGGTTTATGGACTGAAGCTTTCTTT. Protein sequence: CASSPGQGLWTEAFF.

This clone came up once. This rearrangement joins TRBV29-1 to TRBJ1-2; a possible D gene is TRBD1 (5 bases). Germline values: CDR1 SQVTM, CDR2 ANQGSEA. This CDR3 has 14 residues. V was trimmed by 4 bases and J by 6 bases, leaving 18 bases between them. The CDR3 bases are TGCAGCGTTGGTGGGGCCTCTTTGGTCGATGGCTACACCTTC. It yields the protein CSVGGASLVDGYTF.

The rearrangement uses TRBV30 and TRBJ1-2, with 8 bases aligning to TRBD1. Germline loops: CDR1 GTSNPN, CDR2 SVGIG (reference sequence). V lost 0 bases, J lost 7 bases, and 4 bases stayed unmatched. This CDR3 spans 13 amino acids. The CDR3 protein is CAWSVQGAVGYTF. Written as DNA, the CDR3 is TGTGCCTGGAGTGTGCAGGGGGCTGTTGGCTACACCTTC.

The chain joins TRBV28 to TRBJ2-2, with D possibly being TRBD2 (7 bases). Germline values: CDR1 MDHEN, CDR2 SYDVKM. Trimming took off 5 bases at V and 5 bases at J, with 15 bases between the two ends. The CDR3 is 15 amino acids. The CDR3, as DNA: TGTGCCAGCAGTCGACTACAGGGAGGGACCGGGGAGCTGTTTTTT. It is translated as CASSRLQGGTGELFF.

The CDR3 nucleotides are TGTGCCAGTAGTCTGGGGACAGCCAACACTGAAGCTTTCTTT. This translates into CASSLGTANTEAFF. The chain combines TRBV19 with TRBJ1-1; 7 bases agree with TRBD1. This CDR3 is 14 amino acids long. Trimming removed 5 bases from V and 2 bases from J; junction bases left unmatched: 5. Germline CDR1 LNHDA, CDR2 SQIVND (reference sequence).

This clone was detected only once. The CDR3 coding sequence is TGTGCCAGCAGATTCACAGGGGAAGGGACTGAAGCTTTCTTT. Translating it yields CASRFTGEGTEAFF. The V gene is TRBV5-5, the J gene TRBJ1-1, with 7 bases lining up with TRBD1. This CDR3 is 14 amino acids long. The V gene's germline CDR1 is SGHKS and CDR2 YYEKEE (reference sequence). V gave up 5 bases and J gave up 5 bases; unmatched junction bases: 9.

V usage is TRBV3-1 (or the pseudogene TRBV3-2) and J usage is TRBJ1-4, with 8 bases fitting TRBD1. The ends lost 0 bases at V and 2 bases at J; junction bases unmatched: 5. The CDR3 covers 17 residues. Germline V gene data show CDR1 as LGHDT and CDR2 as YNNKEL (reference sequence). The CDR3 DNA is TGTGCCAGCAGCCAAGAGTTCAGGGGGCGCACTAATGAAAAACTGTTTTTT. This gives the protein CASSQEFRGRTNEKLFF.

The chain uses TRBV9 and TRBJ2-7; the D gene is possibly TRBD2 (6 bases). V dropped 4 bases and J dropped 4 bases, with 21 bases sitting between them. The CDR3 is made up of 16 amino acids. Germline loops: CDR1 SGDLS, CDR2 YYNGEE. The CDR3 protein is CASSPSAVGLVYEQYF. CDR3 nucleotides: TGTGCCAGCAGCCCTAGCGCCGTGGGGCTCGTTTACGAGCAGTACTTC.

This rearrangement joins TRBV30 to TRBJ1-4; unclear D gene. V was pared by 2 bases and J by 2 bases, with 3 bases between. The CDR3 has 12 residues. CDR1 GTSNPN and CDR2 SVGIG come from the germline V gene (reference sequence). CDR3 sequence: CAWSRTNEKLFF. The CDR3 DNA follows: TGTGCCTGGAGTCGGACTAATGAAAAACTGTTTTTT.

The chain carries TRBV2 and TRBJ2-3, with TRBD2 matching over 8 bases. CDR3 length equals 15 residues. Germline CDR1 SNHLY, CDR2 FYNNEI. The V and J ends lost 1 base and 7 bases, in that order; junction bases with no gene match: 7. DNA for the CDR3: TGTGCCAGCAGTGAAGGCGGGGGGTTCTTGTATACGCAGTATTTT. Residues: CASSEGGGFLYTQYF. The variable domain in full, with the rest retrieved from reference TRBV2 and TRBJ2-3, is EPEVTQTPSHQVTQMGQEVILRCVPISNHLYFYWYRQILGQKVEFLVSFYNNEISEKSEIFDDQFSVERPDGSNFTLKIRSTKLEDSAMYFCASSEGGGFLYTQYFGPGTRLTVL.

The chain is built from TRBV14 and TRBJ2-6; TRBD1 is a possible D gene (5 bases). Trimming removed 8 bases from V and 0 bases from J, with 11 bases in between. Germline CDR1 SGHDN, CDR2 FVKESK. This CDR3 is 15 amino acids long. CDR3: CASAVGASGANVLTF. CDR3 nucleotides: TGTGCCAGCGCCGTAGGGGCCTCTGGGGCCAACGTCCTGACTTTC.

The chain is built from TRBV19 and TRBJ1-3; D is undetermined. CDR3 length: 13 amino acids. Trimming took 6 bases from V and 2 from J, leaving 8 bases between them. The germline CDR1 and CDR2 sequences are LNHDA and SQIVND (reference sequence). CDR3 in DNA: TGTGCCAGTAGGGAGGGAGCTGGAAACACCATATATTTT. Protein product: CASREGAGNTIYF.

This chain uses TRBV19 with TRBJ2-2, with D tentatively TRBD1 (5 bases). The germline V and J ends were trimmed by 7 bases and 3 bases, with 9 bases remaining between them. Per germline, CDR1 LNHDA and CDR2 SQIVND (reference sequence). This CDR3 region has 13 residues. CDR3 residues: CASNQGHTGELFF. CDR3 in DNA: TGTGCCAGTAACCAGGGCCACACCGGGGAGCTGTTTTTT.

The chain uses TRBV30 and TRBJ2-1; possible D gene TRBD2, 6 bases. Germline CDR1 reads GTSNPN; CDR2 reads SVGIG (reference sequence). The CDR3 consists of 14 residues. The germline V and J ends were trimmed by 2 bases and 3 bases, with 11 bases remaining between them. The CDR3 loop is CAWSSGTDYNEQFF. DNA of the CDR3: TGTGCCTGGAGTTCCGGGACTGACTACAATGAGCAGTTCTTC.

This clone was detected only once. The V and J genes are TRBV6-2 or TRBV6-3 and TRBJ2-1, with 9 bases lining up with TRBD2. Trimming removed 2 bases from V and 1 base from J; junction bases left unmatched: 0. The CDR3 is made up of 15 amino acids. CDR1 MNHEY and CDR2 SVGEGT come from the germline V gene. This CDR3 is CASSYSGGSYNEQFF. In DNA, the CDR3 is TGTGCCAGCAGTTACAGCGGGGGGTCCTACAATGAGCAGTTCTTC.

The J gene is TRBJ2-4, the V gene TRBV6-5, with unresolved D. V lost 6 bases to trimming and J lost 1 base, with 7 bases between them. Germline V gives CDR1 MNHEY, CDR2 SVGAGI. This CDR3 is 13 amino acids long. The CDR3 DNA follows: TGTGCCAGCAGCCAATCCGCCAAAAACATTCAGTACTTC. Translated, it gives CASSQSAKNIQYF.

The V and J genes are TRBV4-1 and TRBJ1-5; a weak D match, TRBD1 (5 bases). This CDR3 contains 16 residues. Deletions cut 0 bases from V and 0 bases from J, with 9 bases between. CDR1 and CDR2 from the germline V gene are MGHRA and YSYEKL. The CDR3 here is CASSQEDRRSNQPQHF. CDR3 coding DNA: TGCGCCAGCAGCCAAGAAGACAGACGTAGCAATCAGCCCCAGCATTTT.

This chain links TRBV7-9 with TRBJ1-1; D uncertain. Germline CDR1 and CDR2: SEHNR and FQNEAQ (reference sequence). V was clipped by 2 bases and J by 5 bases, with 9 bases between them. This CDR3 is 13 amino acids long. CDR3 nucleotides: TGTGCCAGCAGCTTAAAGGGAGGGACTGAAGCTTTCTTT. Amino acid sequence: CASSLKGGTEAFF. The full variable domain, in which reference TRBV7-9 and TRBJ1-1 provide the parts outside the CDR3, is DTGVSQNPRHKITKRGQNVTFRCDPISEHNRLYWYRQTLGQGPEFLTYFQNEAQLEKSRLLSDRFSAERPKGSFSTLEIQRTEQGDSAMYLCASSLKGGTEAFFGQGTRLTVV.

The chain is built from TRBV24-1 and TRBJ1-5, with 7 bases that match TRBD1. V was clipped by 2 bases and J by 3 bases; unmatched bases: 3. Germline assignment: CDR1 KGHDR and CDR2 SFDVKD. This CDR3 is 15 amino acids long. The CDR3, as DNA: TGTGCCACCAGTGATTCCGACAGGGACAATCAGCCCCAGCATTTT. Amino acids: CATSDSDRDNQPQHF.

V gene TRBV24-1 combines with J gene TRBJ1-2; 8 nucleotides match TRBD1. The CDR3 sequence is 14 residues long. The trim removed 1 base at V and 6 bases at J, leaving 3 bases unmatched. The germline CDR1 and CDR2 sequences are KGHDR and SFDVKD. CDR3 loop: CATSDFGTGHGYTF. CDR3 nucleotides: TGTGCCACCAGTGATTTTGGGACAGGCCATGGCTACACCTTC.

In this sample, this clone turned up a few times. V usage is TRBV6-5 and J usage is TRBJ2-3; 7 bases are shared with TRBD1. The V gene's germline CDR1 is MNHEY and CDR2 SVGAGI. CDR3 length: 13 residues. V lost 6 bases and J lost 2; bases outside the gene matches: 2. In DNA, the CDR3 is TGTGCCAGCAGGACAGGGTTCACAGATACGCAGTATTTT. It yields the protein CASRTGFTDTQYF.

In this sample, this clone turned up once. The rearrangement joins TRBV19 to TRBJ2-3; TRBD2 agrees at 10 bases. V gave up 4 bases and J gave up 5 bases; unmatched junction bases: 9. The length of the CDR3 is 16 residues. Looked up from germline, CDR1 is LNHDA and CDR2 is SQIVND (reference sequence). The DNA for the CDR3 is TGTGCCAGTAGTAGAGCGGGGGGGCCTGAAGTAGATACGCAGTATTTT. Its translation: CASSRAGGPEVDTQYF. Full variable domain (rest looked up from reference TRBV19 and TRBJ2-3): DGGITQSPKYLFRKEGQNVTLSCEQNLNHDAMYWYRQDPGQGLRLIYYSQIVNDFQKGDIAEGYSVSREKKESFPLTVTSAQKNPTAFYLCASSRAGGPEVDTQYFGPGTRLTVL.